This T cell receptor beta chain derives from a study of response to subunit inactivated influenza vaccine. Findings and caveats of the study: Authors suggested few new T cells are recruited by each seasonal influenza vaccination.

Each CDR3 protein is one row after TCRdb ran MiXCR on the RT-PCR reads. Of 650,000 to 800,000 distinct CDR3 sequences detected, approximately 17% appear once; the ten largest clones hold approximately 11%. As concerns this clonotype: Its antigen is unidentified.

The germline gives CDR1 MNHEY, CDR2 SVGAGI. The CDR3 is made up of 12 amino acids. The V segment lost 8 bases and the J segment 2 bases; nucleotides outside the gene matches: 3. The J gene is TRBJ2-7, the V gene TRBV6-5; 7 bases match TRBD1. Specimen: PBMCs from blood, collected about 5 days after vaccination. The receptor's source is a man over 45 who received an inactivated influenza vaccine. The CDR3 DNA is TGTGCCAGCGGGGACAGAACCTACGAGCAGTACTTC. Its protein product is CASGDRTYEQYF.